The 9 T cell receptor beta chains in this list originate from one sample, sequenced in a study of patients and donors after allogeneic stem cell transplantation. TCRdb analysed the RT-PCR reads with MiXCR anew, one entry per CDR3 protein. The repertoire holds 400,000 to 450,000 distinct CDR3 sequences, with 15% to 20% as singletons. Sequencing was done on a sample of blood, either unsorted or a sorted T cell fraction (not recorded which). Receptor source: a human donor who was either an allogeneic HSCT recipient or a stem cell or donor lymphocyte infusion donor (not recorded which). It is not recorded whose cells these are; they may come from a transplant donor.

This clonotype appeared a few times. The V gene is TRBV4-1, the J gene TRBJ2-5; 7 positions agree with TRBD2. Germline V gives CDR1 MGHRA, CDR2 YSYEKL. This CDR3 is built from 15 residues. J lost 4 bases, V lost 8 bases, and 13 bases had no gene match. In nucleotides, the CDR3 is TGCGCCAGCTCACGGCCCGGCGGGAGAAGAGAGACCCAGTACTTC. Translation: CASSRPGGRRETQYF.

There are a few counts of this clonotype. The DNA for the CDR3 is TGTGCCAGCCTCGGCGGGGAGCTGTTTTTT. It is translated as CASLGGELFF. V is TRBV7-9 and J is TRBJ2-2; D not resolved. V lost 8 bases to trimming and J lost 7 bases, with 5 bases between them. CDR3 size: 10 residues. Germline V gene sequence: CDR1 SEHNR, CDR2 FQNEAQ (reference sequence).

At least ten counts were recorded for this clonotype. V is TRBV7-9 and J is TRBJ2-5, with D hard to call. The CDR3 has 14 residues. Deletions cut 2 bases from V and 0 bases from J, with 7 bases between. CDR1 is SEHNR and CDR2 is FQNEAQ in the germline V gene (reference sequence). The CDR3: CASSLQANQETQYF. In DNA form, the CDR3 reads TGTGCCAGCAGCTTACAGGCTAACCAAGAGACCCAGTACTTC.

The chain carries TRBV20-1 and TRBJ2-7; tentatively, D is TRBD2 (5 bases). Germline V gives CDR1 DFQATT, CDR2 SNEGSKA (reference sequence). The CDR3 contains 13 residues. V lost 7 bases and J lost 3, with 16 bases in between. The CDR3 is CSGEQVKGYEQYF. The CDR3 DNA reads TGCAGTGGGGAGCAGGTCAAGGGCTACGAGCAGTACTTC.

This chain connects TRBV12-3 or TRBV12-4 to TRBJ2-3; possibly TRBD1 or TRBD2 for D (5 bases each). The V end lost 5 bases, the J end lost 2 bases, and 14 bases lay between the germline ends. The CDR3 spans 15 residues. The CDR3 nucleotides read TGTGCCAGCAGTCCGTCTAGGGACGCCACAGATACGCAGTATTTT. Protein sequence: CASSPSRDATDTQYF.

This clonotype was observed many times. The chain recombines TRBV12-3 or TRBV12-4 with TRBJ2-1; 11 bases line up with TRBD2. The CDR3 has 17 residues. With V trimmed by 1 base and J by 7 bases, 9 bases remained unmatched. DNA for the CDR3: TGTGCCAGCAGTTTAGAGCTAGCGGGGGGTCGGGGGAATGAGCAGTTCTTC. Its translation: CASSLELAGGRGNEQFF.

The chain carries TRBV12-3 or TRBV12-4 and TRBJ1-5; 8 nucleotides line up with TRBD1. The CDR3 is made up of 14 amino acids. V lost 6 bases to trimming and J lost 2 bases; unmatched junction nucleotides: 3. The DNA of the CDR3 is TGTGCCAGCAGGGTGGGACAGGGCAATCAGCCCCAGCATTTT. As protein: CASRVGQGNQPQHF.

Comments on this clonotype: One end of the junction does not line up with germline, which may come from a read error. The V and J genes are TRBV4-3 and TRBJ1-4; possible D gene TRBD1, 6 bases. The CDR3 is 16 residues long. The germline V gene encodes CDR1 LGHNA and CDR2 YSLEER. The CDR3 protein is CASSQEAPRGGEKLFF. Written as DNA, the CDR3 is TGCGCCAGCAGTCAAGAGGCCCCCAGGGGAGGGGAAAAACTGTTTTTT.

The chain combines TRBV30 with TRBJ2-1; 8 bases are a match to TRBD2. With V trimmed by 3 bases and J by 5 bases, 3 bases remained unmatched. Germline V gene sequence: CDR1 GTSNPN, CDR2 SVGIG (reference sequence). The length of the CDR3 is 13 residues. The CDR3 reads CAWRLAGNNEQFF. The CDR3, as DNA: TGTGCCTGGAGGCTAGCGGGTAACAATGAGCAGTTCTTC.